This T cell receptor beta chain was obtained from a study of STAT5B mutations in CD4+ large granular lymphocyte leukemia. Only in-frame clones appear in the TCRdb table, and some are missing; sequencing was by immunoSEQ multiplex PCR. The table includes tens of thousands of clones, around 85% detected once. This CDR3 contains 15 residues. V lost 0 bases to trimming and J lost 3 bases, with 12 bases between them. Germline-derived CDR1 and CDR2 are SGHTS and YDEGEE. The sequencing input was CD4+ T cells from blood buffy coats. V gene TRBV5-8 combines with J gene TRBJ2-5; D may be TRBD1 (5 bases). The TCR comes from a human donor in good health. CDR3 in amino acids: CASSLEFRAEETQYF. In nucleotides, the CDR3 is TGTGCCAGCAGCTTGGAGTTCAGGGCTGAAGAGACCCAGTACTTC.